This TCR beta chain was captured by sequencing in a study of blood T cells in healthy people across ages. Study overall: Every two T cells gave about one barcoded beta molecule via template switching.

Sample-barcoded 5' priming and a J-beta primer mix drove a second PCR of about 7 to 11 cycles. TCRdb re-called the 5' RACE reads with MiXCR, one entry per CDR3 protein. This repertoire shows 710,000 or so distinct CDR3 sequences, approximately 29% found once; its top ten account for just over 15%. In germline, CDR1 is SGHTA, CDR2 FQGTGA. With 3 bases clipped from V and 6 bases from J, the junction kept 4 bases outside the gene matches. CDR3 length: 13 residues. The sample holds many counts of this clonotype. The receptor was derived from an elderly woman in good health. The chain recombines TRBV7-3 with TRBJ1-1; TRBD1 matches at 7 bases. Specimen: blood. Here the CDR3 reads CASSFPGGAEAFF. CDR3 nucleotide sequence: TGTGCCAGCAGCTTCCCAGGGGGAGCTGAAGCTTTCTTT.